Following are 21 T cell receptor beta chains from one sample sequenced in a study of CD8 T cells in Susac syndrome. The RNA, roughly 0.5 to 1 ug, was put through reverse transcription using random hexamers. MiXCR, applied by TCRdb to the immunoSEQ multiplex PCR reads, yields one record per CDR3 protein. The sample records 100,000 to 150,000 distinct CDR3 sequences, over 85% being singletons. Sequencing input: CD8+ T cells from PBMCs. The source of these receptors is a human donor with multiple sclerosis.

The sample holds one count of this clonotype. The V and J genes are TRBV28 and TRBJ2-5, with a tentative D call TRBD2 (5 bases). Germline V gene sequence: CDR1 MDHEN, CDR2 SYDVKM. Trimming left V 10 bases short and J 0 bases short, with 9 bases between. This CDR3 comprises 12 residues. CDR3 amino acids: CAIEADQETQYF. CDR3 in DNA: TGTGCCATCGAAGCGGACCAAGAGACCCAGTACTTC. The full variable domain, completed using reference TRBV28 and TRBJ2-5, is DVKVTQSSRYLVKRTGEKVFLECVQDMDHENMFWYRQDPGLGLRLIYFSYDVKMKEKGDIPEGYSVSREKKERFSLILESASTNQTSMYLCAIEADQETQYFGPGTRLLVL.

The genes are TRBV27 and TRBJ1-1; D not resolved. The CDR3 is 18 amino acids. Germline loops: CDR1 MNHEY, CDR2 SMNVEV (reference sequence). The V and J ends lost 0 bases and 0 bases respectively, with 17 bases between them. CDR3 nucleotide sequence: TGTGCCAGCAGTTTATCGCGGTGGAGGCGACCCATGAACACTGAAGCTTTCTTT. The encoded protein is CASSLSRWRRPMNTEAFF.

The genes are TRBV4-1 and TRBJ2-3; the match to TRBD2 covers 7 bases. J lost 4 bases, V lost 4 bases, and 2 bases had no gene match. Germline loops: CDR1 MGHRA, CDR2 YSYEKL. This CDR3 has 13 residues. The CDR3 region is CASSPRGADTQYF. CDR3 coding DNA: TGCGCCAGCAGCCCTCGGGGGGCAGATACGCAGTATTTT.

The chain recombines TRBV13 with TRBJ2-1; TRBD2 aligns across 7 bases. CDR3 length: 13 residues. Germline values: CDR1 PRHDT, CDR2 FYEKMQ (reference sequence). Trimming removed 9 bases from V and 9 bases from J; junction bases left unmatched: 11. Written as DNA, the CDR3 is TGTGCCAGTGCGGGAGTGGCGCTTAGTGAGCAGTTCTTC. It specifies CASAGVALSEQFF. The variable domain in full, completed from reference TRBV13 and TRBJ2-1, reads AAGVIQSPRHLIKEKRETATLKCYPIPRHDTVYWYQQGPGQDPQFLISFYEKMQSDKGSIPDRFSAQQFSDYHSELNMSSLELGDSALYFCASAGVALSEQFFGPGTRLTVL.

This rearrangement joins TRBV27 to TRBJ1-2, with D perhaps matching TRBD1 (6 bases). CDR1 is MNHEY, CDR2 SMNVEV, per germline (reference sequence). The CDR3 length is 14 residues. Trimming stripped 5 bases from V and 2 bases from J, with 12 bases between. The CDR3 reads CASSAPGQNYGYTF. For the CDR3, the DNA is TGTGCCAGCAGTGCCCCGGGACAAAACTATGGCTACACCTTC.

The table lists this clonotype with a count of one. J is TRBJ2-1 and V is TRBV11-2; 13 positions match TRBD2. The CDR3 covers 17 residues. Germline CDR1 SGHAT, CDR2 FQNNGV. With V trimmed by 5 bases and J by 3 bases, 7 bases remained unmatched. The CDR3 bases are TGTGCCAGCAGCCCCGGACTAGCGGGAGAGGGCTACAATGAGCAGTTCTTC. Translation: CASSPGLAGEGYNEQFF.

V usage is TRBV4-1 and J usage is TRBJ1-2; TRBD1 is a possible D gene (6 bases). The CDR3 loop spans 15 amino acids. The V end lost 7 bases, the J end lost 3 bases, and 18 bases lay between the germline ends. In germline, CDR1 is MGHRA, CDR2 YSYEKL. The CDR3, as DNA: TGCGCCAGCAATGTCGAGGGGGGGGATGACTATGGCTACACCTTC. Amino acid sequence: CASNVEGGDDYGYTF.

This clonotype was seen just once. This sequence joins TRBV14 and TRBJ2-7; D is uncertain. The CDR3 totals 12 residues. Trimming removed 3 bases from V and 6 bases from J, with 9 bases in between. Looked up from germline, CDR1 is SGHDN and CDR2 is FVKESK. DNA of the CDR3: TGTGCCAGCAGCCATTCCCCCCCCGAGCAGTACTTC. It specifies CASSHSPPEQYF. Filled out from reference TRBV14 and TRBJ2-7, the complete variable domain reads EAGVTQFPSHSVIEKGQTVTLRCDPISGHDNLYWYRRVMGKEIKFLLHFVKESKQDESGMPNNRFLAERTGGTYSTLKVQPAELEDSGVYFCASSHSPPEQYFGPGTRLTVT.

The chain has TRBV2 and TRBJ2-2; D perhaps matches TRBD1 (5 bases). The germline CDR1 and CDR2 sequences are SNHLY and FYNNEI. V was shortened by 5 bases and J by 6 bases, with 13 bases between the two germline ends. The CDR3 extends over 14 amino acids. CDR3 nucleotides: TGTGCCAGCAGTCAGGGTGACTGGCCCGGGGAGCTGTTTTTT. This codes for CASSQGDWPGELFF.

V gene TRBV5-1 combines with J gene TRBJ1-2, with D hard to call. CDR3 length: 16 residues. Deletions cut 0 bases from V and 8 bases from J, with 20 bases between. Germline CDR1 SGHRS, CDR2 YFSETQ. DNA of the CDR3: TGCGCCAGCAGCTTGGAATATAAGACGGTGGTTGGGGGCTACACCTTC. This translates into CASSLEYKTVVGGYTF.

V and J are TRBV12-3 or TRBV12-4 and TRBJ2-1; D not certain. CDR3 size: 15 residues. The germline V and J ends were trimmed by 2 bases and 5 bases, with 13 bases remaining between them. The CDR3 bases are TGTGCCAGCAGTTTAAGTCCGGCGCCCCACAATGAGCAGTTCTTC. Encoded protein: CASSLSPAPHNEQFF.

The chain employs TRBV9 and TRBJ2-7; no definite D call. The CDR3 is 14 amino acids. Trimming took 2 bases from V and 7 from J, leaving 16 bases between them. CDR1 is SGDLS, CDR2 YYNGEE, per germline. The CDR3 DNA reads as TGTGCCAGCAGCGTCGGCCCGCTCGATGGTGAGCAGTACGTC. This sequence encodes CASSVGPLDGEQYV.

This sequence joins TRBV9 and TRBJ2-6; no definite D call. The CDR3 spans 17 residues. The ends were cut back, 3 bases at V and 0 bases at J, with 13 bases in the middle. Germline V lookup: CDR1 SGDLS, CDR2 YYNGEE. CDR3 bases: TGTGCCAGCAGCGAGAGAGACGGACCCTCTGGGGCCAACGTCCTGACTTTC. This sequence encodes CASSERDGPSGANVLTF.

This sequence joins TRBV20-1 and TRBJ2-5; no clear D gene. CDR1 DFQATT and CDR2 SNEGSKA come from the germline V gene (reference sequence). Trimming cost V 3 bases and J 5 bases, with 16 bases left between them. The CDR3 is 14 residues long. In nucleotides, the CDR3 is TGCAGTGCTAGTCCCCCCTCGGGTTGGGAGACCCAGTACTTC. Protein: CSASPPSGWETQYF.

The chain links TRBV20-1 to TRBJ2-3; 9 bases align to TRBD1. V was clipped by 6 bases and J by 0 bases; unmatched bases: 4. There are 14 residues in the CDR3. In germline, CDR1 is DFQATT, CDR2 SNEGSKA (reference sequence). As DNA, the CDR3 is TGCAGTGCAAATGACAGGGGGAGCACAGATACGCAGTATTTT. Translating gives CSANDRGSTDTQYF.

The genes are TRBV19 and TRBJ1-5; D remains ambiguous. Trimming shortened V by 1 base and J by 1 base, and 8 bases separated the two germline ends. This CDR3 comprises 15 residues. Germline V CDR1 and CDR2: LNHDA, SQIVND (reference sequence). The CDR3 sequence is CASSIGGRSNQPQHF. CDR3 in DNA: TGTGCCAGTAGTATAGGAGGGAGGAGCAATCAGCCCCAGCATTTT.

V gene TRBV12-3 or TRBV12-4 combines with J gene TRBJ2-5, with TRBD2 matching 11 bases. This CDR3 is 16 amino acids long. The J segment lost 2 bases and the V segment lost 8 bases, leaving 10 bases of the junction unmatched. CDR3 sequence reads: CASPQGGLAAQETQYF. CDR3 DNA: TGTGCCAGCCCTCAGGGGGGACTAGCGGCTCAAGAGACCCAGTACTTC.

This rearrangement joins TRBV7-8 to TRBJ2-3; 7 bases match TRBD1. Germline values: CDR1 SGHVS, CDR2 FQNEAQ. Trimming at V came to 1 base and at J to 2 bases, leaving 9 bases not matched to a gene. This CDR3 has 17 amino acids. The CDR3 is CASSLVPRDSPTDTQYF. CDR3 bases: TGTGCCAGCAGCTTAGTCCCTCGGGACAGCCCCACAGATACGCAGTATTTT.

V is TRBV28 and J is TRBJ1-2, with 9 positions matching TRBD1. The CDR3 covers 14 residues. V shed 6 bases and J 3 bases; nucleotides not matched to a gene: 5. CDR1 is MDHEN, CDR2 SYDVKM, per germline. This CDR3 reads CASSPWTGDYGYTF. The CDR3 nucleotides are TGTGCCAGCAGCCCATGGACAGGGGACTATGGCTACACCTTC.

V is TRBV15 and J is TRBJ2-7, with D possibly TRBD1 on 5 matching bases. Germline lookup yields CDR1 LNHNV and CDR2 YYDKDF (reference sequence). The CDR3 runs 13 residues. Trimming removed 4 bases from V and 1 base from J, with 8 bases in between. CDR3 sequence reads: CATSIQGSYEQYV. The CDR3 DNA reads as TGTGCCACCAGCATCCAGGGTTCCTACGAGCAGTACGTC.

This clonotype is a singleton in its sample. The junction differs from germline at one of its ends, possibly a read error. The genes are TRBV20-1 and TRBJ2-6; D is possibly TRBD1 or TRBD2 (5 bases each). This CDR3 region has 13 residues. Germline V lookup: CDR1 DFQATT, CDR2 SNEGSKA (reference sequence). The CDR3 region is CSARGAGANVLTF. CDR3 DNA sequence: TGCAGTGCCAGAGGGGCCGGGGCCAACGTCCTGACTTTC.